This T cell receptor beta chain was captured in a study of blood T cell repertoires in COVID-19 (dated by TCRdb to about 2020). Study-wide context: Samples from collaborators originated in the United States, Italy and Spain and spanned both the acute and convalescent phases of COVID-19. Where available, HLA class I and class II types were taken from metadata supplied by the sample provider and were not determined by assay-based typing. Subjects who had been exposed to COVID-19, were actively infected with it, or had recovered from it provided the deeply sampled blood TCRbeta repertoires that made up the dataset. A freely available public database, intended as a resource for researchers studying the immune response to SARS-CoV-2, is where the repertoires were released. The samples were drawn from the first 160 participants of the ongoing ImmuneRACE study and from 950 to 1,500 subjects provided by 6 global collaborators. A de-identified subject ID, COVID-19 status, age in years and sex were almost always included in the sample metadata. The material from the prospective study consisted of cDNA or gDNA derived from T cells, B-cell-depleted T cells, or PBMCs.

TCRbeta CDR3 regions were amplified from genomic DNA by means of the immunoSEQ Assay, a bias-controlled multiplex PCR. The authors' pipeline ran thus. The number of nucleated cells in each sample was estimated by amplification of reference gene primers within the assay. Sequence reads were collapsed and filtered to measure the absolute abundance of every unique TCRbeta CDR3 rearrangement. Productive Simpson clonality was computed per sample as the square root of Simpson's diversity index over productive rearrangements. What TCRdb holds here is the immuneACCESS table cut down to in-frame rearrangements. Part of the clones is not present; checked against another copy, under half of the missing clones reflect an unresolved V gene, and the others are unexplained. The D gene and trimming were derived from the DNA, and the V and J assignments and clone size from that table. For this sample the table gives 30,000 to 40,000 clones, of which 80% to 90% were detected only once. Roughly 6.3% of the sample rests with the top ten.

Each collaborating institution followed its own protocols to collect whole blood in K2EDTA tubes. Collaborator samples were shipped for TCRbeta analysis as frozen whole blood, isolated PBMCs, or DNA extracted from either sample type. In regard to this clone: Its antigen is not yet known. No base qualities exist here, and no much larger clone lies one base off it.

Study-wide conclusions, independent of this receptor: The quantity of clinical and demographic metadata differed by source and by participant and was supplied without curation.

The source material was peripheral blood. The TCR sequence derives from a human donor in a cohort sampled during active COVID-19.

CDR3 sequence: CATSVSGTGGADTQYF. The base sequence is TGTGCCACCAGTGTTTCCGGGACAGGGGGCGCAGATACGCAGTATTTT. This receptor chain uses TRBV24-1 and TRBJ2-3, and 12 bases in between align with TRBD1. Trimming accounts for 5 bases at V and 4 bases at J, while the number of junction bases matched to no gene is 6. As encoded in the germline V gene, CDR1 is KGHDR while CDR2 is SFDVKD. The CDR3 starts with the cysteine, ends with the phenylalanine, and has 16 residues. Only the CDR3 portion is preserved as DNA: 48 bases, with reading frame beginning at the first base.